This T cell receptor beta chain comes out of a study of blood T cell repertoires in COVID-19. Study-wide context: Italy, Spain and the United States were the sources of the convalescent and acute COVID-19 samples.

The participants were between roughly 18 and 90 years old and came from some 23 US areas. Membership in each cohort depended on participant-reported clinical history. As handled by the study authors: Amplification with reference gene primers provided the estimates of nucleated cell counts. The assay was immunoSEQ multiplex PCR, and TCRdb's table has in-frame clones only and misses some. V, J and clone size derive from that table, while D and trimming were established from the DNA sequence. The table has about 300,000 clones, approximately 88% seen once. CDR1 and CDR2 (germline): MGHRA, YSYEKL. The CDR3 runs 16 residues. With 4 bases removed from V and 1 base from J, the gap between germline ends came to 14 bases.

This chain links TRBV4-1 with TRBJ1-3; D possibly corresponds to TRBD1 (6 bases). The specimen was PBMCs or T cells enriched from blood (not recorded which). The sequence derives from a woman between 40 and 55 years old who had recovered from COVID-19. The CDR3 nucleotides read TGCGCCAGCAGCCCGAGGACAGATTATTCTGGAAACACCATATATTTT. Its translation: CASSPRTDYSGNTIYF.